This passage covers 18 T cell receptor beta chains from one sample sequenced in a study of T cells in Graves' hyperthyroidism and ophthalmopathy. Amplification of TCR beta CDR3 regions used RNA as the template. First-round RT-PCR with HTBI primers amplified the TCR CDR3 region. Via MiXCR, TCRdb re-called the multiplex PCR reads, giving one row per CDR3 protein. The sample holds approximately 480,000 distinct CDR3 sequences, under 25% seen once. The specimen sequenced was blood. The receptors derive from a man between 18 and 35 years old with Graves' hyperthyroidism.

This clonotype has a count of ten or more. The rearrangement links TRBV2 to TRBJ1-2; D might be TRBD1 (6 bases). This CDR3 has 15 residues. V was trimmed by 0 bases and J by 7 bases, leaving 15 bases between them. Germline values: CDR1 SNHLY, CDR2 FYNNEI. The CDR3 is CASSEARTALSGYTF. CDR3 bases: TGTGCCAGCAGTGAAGCTCGGACAGCCCTTAGTGGCTACACCTTC.

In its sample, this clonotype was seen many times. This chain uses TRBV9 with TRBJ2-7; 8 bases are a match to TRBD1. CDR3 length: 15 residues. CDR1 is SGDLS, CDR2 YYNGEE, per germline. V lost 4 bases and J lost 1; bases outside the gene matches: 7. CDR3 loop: CASSPGQGGSYEQYF. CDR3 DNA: TGTGCCAGCAGCCCCGGACAGGGTGGTTCCTACGAGCAGTACTTC.

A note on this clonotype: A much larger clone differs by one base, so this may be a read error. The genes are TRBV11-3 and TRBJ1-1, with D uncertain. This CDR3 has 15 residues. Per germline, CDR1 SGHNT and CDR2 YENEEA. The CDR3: CASSLPWTVNAEAFF. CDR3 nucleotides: TGTGCCAGCAGCCTCCCGTGGACTGTGAACGCTGAAGCTTTCTTT. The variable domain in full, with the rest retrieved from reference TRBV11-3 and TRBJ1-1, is EAGVVQSPRYKIIEKKQPVAFWCNPISGHNTLYWYLQNLGQGPELLIRYENEEAVDDSQLPKDRFSAERLKGVDSTLKIQPAELGDSAVYLCASSLPWTVNAEAFFGQGTRLTVV.

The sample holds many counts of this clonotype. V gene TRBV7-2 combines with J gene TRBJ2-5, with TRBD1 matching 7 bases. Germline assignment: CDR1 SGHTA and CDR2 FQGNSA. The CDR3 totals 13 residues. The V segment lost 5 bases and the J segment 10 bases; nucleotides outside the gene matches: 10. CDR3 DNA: TGTGCCAGCAGCCATACAGGGGTGGCAAACCAGTACTTC. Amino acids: CASSHTGVANQYF.

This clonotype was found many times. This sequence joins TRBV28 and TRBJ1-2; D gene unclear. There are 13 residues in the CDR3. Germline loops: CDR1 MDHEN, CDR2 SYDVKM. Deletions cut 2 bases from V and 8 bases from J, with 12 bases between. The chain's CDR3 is CASSLIALWGYTF. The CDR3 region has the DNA TGTGCCAGCAGTTTAATAGCTCTATGGGGCTACACCTTC.

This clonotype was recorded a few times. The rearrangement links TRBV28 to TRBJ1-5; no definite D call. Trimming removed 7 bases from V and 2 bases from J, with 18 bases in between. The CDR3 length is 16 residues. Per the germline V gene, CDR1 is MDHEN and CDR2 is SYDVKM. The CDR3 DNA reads TGTGCCAGCACCGATGAAGGAGTTAGGGGCAATCAGCCCCAGCATTTT. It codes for CASTDEGVRGNQPQHF.

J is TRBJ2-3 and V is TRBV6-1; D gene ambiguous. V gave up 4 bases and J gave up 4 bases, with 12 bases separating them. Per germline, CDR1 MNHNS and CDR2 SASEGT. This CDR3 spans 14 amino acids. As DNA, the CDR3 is TGTGCCAGCAGTGGGGTCCCCGGCCCAGATACGCAGTATTTT. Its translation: CASSGVPGPDTQYF.

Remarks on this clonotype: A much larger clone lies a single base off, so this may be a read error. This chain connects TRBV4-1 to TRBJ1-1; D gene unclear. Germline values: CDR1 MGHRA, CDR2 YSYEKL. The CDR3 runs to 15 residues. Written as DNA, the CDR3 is TGCGCCAGCAGCCAAGTTGGTGGGCTTGGCACTGAAGCTTCCTTT. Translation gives CASSQVGGLGTEASF.

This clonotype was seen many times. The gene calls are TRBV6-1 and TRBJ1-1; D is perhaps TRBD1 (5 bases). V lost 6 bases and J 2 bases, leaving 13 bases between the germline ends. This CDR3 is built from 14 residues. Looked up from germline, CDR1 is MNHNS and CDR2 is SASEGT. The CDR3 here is CASSFLQANTEAFF. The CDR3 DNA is TGTGCCAGCAGCTTCCTACAGGCAAACACTGAAGCTTTCTTT.

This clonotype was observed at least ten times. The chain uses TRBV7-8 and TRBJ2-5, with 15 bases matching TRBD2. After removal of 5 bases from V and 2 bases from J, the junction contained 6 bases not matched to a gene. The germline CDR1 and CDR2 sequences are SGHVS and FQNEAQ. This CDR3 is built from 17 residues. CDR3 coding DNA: TGTGCCAGCAGCCCCGGACTAGCGGGGGGGAAGCAAGAGACCCAGTACTTC. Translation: CASSPGLAGGKQETQYF.

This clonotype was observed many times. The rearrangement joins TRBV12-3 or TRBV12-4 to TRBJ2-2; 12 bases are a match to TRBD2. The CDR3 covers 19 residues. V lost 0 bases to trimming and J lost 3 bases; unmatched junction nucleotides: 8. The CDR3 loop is CASSLALLAGGPYTGELFF. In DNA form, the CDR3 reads TGTGCCAGCAGTTTAGCCCTACTAGCGGGGGGCCCCTACACCGGGGAGCTGTTTTTT.

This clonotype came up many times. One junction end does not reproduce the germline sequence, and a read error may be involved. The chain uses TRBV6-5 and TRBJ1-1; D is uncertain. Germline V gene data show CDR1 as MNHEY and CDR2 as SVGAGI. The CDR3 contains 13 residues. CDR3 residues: CASTYRQNTEAFF. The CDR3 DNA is TGTGCCAGCACTTACAGACAGAACACTGAAGCTTTCTTT.

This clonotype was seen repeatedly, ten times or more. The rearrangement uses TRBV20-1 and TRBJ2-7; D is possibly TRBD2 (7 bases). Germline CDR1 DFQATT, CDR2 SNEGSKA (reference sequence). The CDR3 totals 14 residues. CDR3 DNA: TGCATGGGGGAGGGGGGGGGACCCTCCTACGAGCAGTACTTC. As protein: CMGEGGGPSYEQYF.

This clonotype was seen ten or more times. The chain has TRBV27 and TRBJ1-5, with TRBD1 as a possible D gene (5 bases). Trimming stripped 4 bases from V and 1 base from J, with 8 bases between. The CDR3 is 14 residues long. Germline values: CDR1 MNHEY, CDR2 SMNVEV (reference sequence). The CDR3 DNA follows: TGTGCCAGCAGTTACAGGAAAAGCAATCAGCCCCAGCATTTT. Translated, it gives CASSYRKSNQPQHF.

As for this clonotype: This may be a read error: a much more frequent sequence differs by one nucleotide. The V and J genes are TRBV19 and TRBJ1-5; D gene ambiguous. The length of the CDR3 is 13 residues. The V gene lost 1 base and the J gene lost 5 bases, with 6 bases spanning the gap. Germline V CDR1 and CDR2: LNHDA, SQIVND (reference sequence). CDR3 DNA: TGTGCCAGTAGTATAGCATGGGATCAGCCCCAGCATTTT. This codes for CASSIAWDQPQHF.

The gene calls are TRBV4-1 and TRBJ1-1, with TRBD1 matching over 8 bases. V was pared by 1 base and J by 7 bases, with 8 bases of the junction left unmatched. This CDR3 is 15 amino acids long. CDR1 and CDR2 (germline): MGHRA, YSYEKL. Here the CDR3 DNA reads TGCGCCAGCAGCCAAGGGATCCAGGGGGCGTTTGAAGCTTTCTTT. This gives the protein CASSQGIQGAFEAFF.

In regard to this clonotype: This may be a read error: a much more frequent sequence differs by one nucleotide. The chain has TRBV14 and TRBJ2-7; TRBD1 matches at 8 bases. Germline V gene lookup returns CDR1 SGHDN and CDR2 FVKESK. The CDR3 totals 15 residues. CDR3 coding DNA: TGTGCCAGCATCCAACGGACAGGGCCGGAGGGTGAGCAGTACTTC. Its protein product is CASIQRTGPEGEQYF. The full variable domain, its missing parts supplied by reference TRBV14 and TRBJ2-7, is EAGVTQFPSHSVIEKGQTVTLRCDPISGHDNLYWYRRVMGKEIKFLLHFVKESKQDESGMPNNRFLAERTGGTYSTLKVQPAELEDSGVYFCASIQRTGPEGEQYFGPGTRLTVT.

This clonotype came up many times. CDR3 nucleotide sequence: TGTGCCAGCAGATCATCACCTGGGAGGGGCAGGGACAACACTGAAGCTTTCTTT. It yields the protein CASRSSPGRGRDNTEAFF. This chain connects TRBV28 to TRBJ1-1; possible D gene TRBD1, 5 bases. There are 18 residues in the CDR3. The germline V gene has CDR1 MDHEN and CDR2 SYDVKM. V gave up 6 bases and J gave up 2 bases, with 25 bases separating them.